This TCR beta chain was recorded in a study of CD8 T cells in ankylosing spondylitis. TCRdb recomputed calls from the 5' RACE reads with MiXCR, one row per CDR3 protein. The sample includes roughly 220,000 distinct CDR3 sequences, over 9.5% seen only once; the top ten take around a fifth. This clonotype was found a few times. The sample consisted of blood, either unsorted or a sorted T cell fraction (not recorded which). The sequence was collected from a male donor with ankylosing spondylitis or in good health (not recorded which).

The CDR3 loop is CASSSVGSGGTYNEQFF. The DNA for the CDR3 is TGTGCCAGCAGCAGCGTAGGGTCGGGAGGTACTTACAATGAGCAGTTCTTC. V usage is TRBV9 and J usage is TRBJ2-1, with TRBD2 matching 7 bases. The J segment lost 4 bases and the V segment lost 4 bases, leaving 14 bases of the junction unmatched. The CDR3 runs 17 residues. The germline gives CDR1 SGDLS, CDR2 YYNGEE.